Presented here are 18 T cell receptor beta chains from one specimen sequenced in a study of control samples from healthy donors and cancer patients. Profiled with immunoSEQ multiplex PCR; TCRdb holds only in-frame clones, not every one. The sample lists more than 85,000 clones; roughly 94% were seen once. Sequencing was carried out using blood. These receptors were taken from a woman between 18 and 30 years old in good health.

In DNA form, the CDR3 reads TGCGCCAGCAGACAGGGGGCGAAGAACACTGAAGCTTTCTTT. Amino acid sequence: CASRQGAKNTEAFF. This sequence joins TRBV10-2 and TRBJ1-1; 9 bases align to TRBD1. The germline CDR1 and CDR2 sequences are WSHSY and SAAADI. Trimming at V came to 6 bases and at J to 1 base, leaving 3 bases not matched to a gene. This CDR3 is built from 14 residues.

The rearrangement links TRBV5-1 to TRBJ2-7; a possible D gene is TRBD2 (7 bases). CDR3 length equals 16 residues. Germline assignment: CDR1 SGHRS and CDR2 YFSETQ. The V and J ends lost 4 bases and 4 bases respectively, with 21 bases between them. CDR3 sequence reads: CASSPKGGRPPYEQYF. CDR3 DNA sequence: TGCGCCAGCAGCCCGAAGGGGGGGCGTCCTCCTTACGAGCAGTACTTC.

V gene TRBV5-1 combines with J gene TRBJ2-5; D gene uncertain. V was cut by 0 bases and J by 4 bases, with 13 bases left in between. This CDR3 contains 15 residues. Germline V lookup: CDR1 SGHRS, CDR2 YFSETQ. The CDR3 region has the DNA TGCGCCAGCAGCTTGGCCGTAAGTCATTCAGAGACCCAGTACTTC. Encoded protein: CASSLAVSHSETQYF. The full variable domain, its missing parts supplied by reference TRBV5-1 and TRBJ2-5, is KAGVTQTPRYLIKTRGQQVTLSCSPISGHRSVSWYQQTPGQGLQFLFEYFSETQRNKGNFPGRFSGRQFSNSRSEMNVSTLELGDSALYLCASSLAVSHSETQYFGPGTRLLVL.

The rearrangement links TRBV7-6 to TRBJ2-5; 12 bases map to TRBD2. CDR3 length: 17 amino acids. J gave up 4 bases and V 5 bases, and 11 bases lay outside the gene matches. Germline CDR1 and CDR2: SGHVS and FNYEAQ. The CDR3 region is CASSPTSGGPWGETQYF. The CDR3 DNA sequence: TGTGCCAGCAGCCCCACTAGCGGGGGGCCATGGGGAGAGACCCAGTACTTC.

Concerning this clone: Other nucleotide sequences in the sample specify the same CDR3. This CDR3 is CASSVATVDTQYF. CDR3 bases: TGTGCCAGCAGCGTAGCTACGGTAGATACGCAGTATTTT. V usage is TRBV9 and J usage is TRBJ2-3; the D is unclear. Germline lookup yields CDR1 SGDLS and CDR2 YYNGEE. This CDR3 comprises 13 residues. Trimming took off 0 bases at V and 5 bases at J, with 7 bases between the two ends.

CDR3 nucleotides: TGTGCCAGCAGCCGAGATCCGGGACAGAGCTATGGCTACACCTTC. It codes for CASSRDPGQSYGYTF. The chain carries TRBV7-8 and TRBJ1-2; 7 bases map to TRBD1. After removal of 5 bases from V and 4 bases from J, the junction contained 10 bases not matched to a gene. Germline V gene lookup returns CDR1 SGHVS and CDR2 FQNEAQ. The CDR3 has 15 amino acids.

This chain joins TRBV10-3 and TRBJ1-2; D gene uncertain. The CDR3 is 13 residues long. Germline V gives CDR1 ENHRY, CDR2 SYGVKD. Trimming shortened V by 6 bases and J by 2 bases, and 10 bases separated the two germline ends. The CDR3 reads CAIRLGSNYGYTF. CDR3 coding DNA: TGTGCCATCAGACTCGGGTCCAACTATGGCTACACCTTC.

The rearrangement links TRBV11-2 to TRBJ1-1; D is perhaps TRBD1 (6 bases). CDR3 size: 13 residues. Germline CDR1 SGHAT, CDR2 FQNNGV. Between the trimmed V and J ends, which lost 5 bases and 1 base, there was a span of 8 bases. DNA for the CDR3: TGTGCCAGCAGCCCGACAGGGAACACTGAAGCTTTCTTT. Its protein product is CASSPTGNTEAFF.

V is TRBV24-1 and J is TRBJ2-5; TRBD1 is a possible D gene (5 bases). The germline gives CDR1 KGHDR, CDR2 SFDVKD. The CDR3 is 14 amino acids. V was shortened by 3 bases and J by 2 bases, with 9 bases between the two germline ends. CDR3 region: CATSDKGHQETQYF. DNA for the CDR3: TGTGCCACCAGTGATAAGGGGCATCAAGAGACCCAGTACTTC.

The rearrangement joins TRBV2 to TRBJ2-6, with D possibly TRBD2 on 7 matching bases. This CDR3 is 18 amino acids long. With 1 base removed from V and 0 bases from J, the gap between germline ends came to 13 bases. Per germline, CDR1 SNHLY and CDR2 FYNNEI. Here the CDR3 reads CASSEGQGRGSGANVLTF. CDR3 in DNA: TGTGCCAGCAGTGAAGGTCAGGGGAGGGGCTCTGGGGCCAACGTCCTGACTTTC.

The chain joins TRBV2 to TRBJ1-1; 7 bases match TRBD1. The germline gives CDR1 SNHLY, CDR2 FYNNEI. This CDR3 spans 12 amino acids. J was trimmed by 6 bases and V by 6 bases; bases with no gene match: 4. For the CDR3, the DNA is TGTGCCAGCAGAGAGACAGGGCCTGAAGCTTTCTTT. Translated: CASRETGPEAFF.

The rearrangement uses TRBV6-2 or TRBV6-3 and TRBJ2-7; D is perhaps TRBD1 or TRBD2 (6 bases each). V was clipped by 6 bases and J by 1 base, with 16 bases between them. Germline V lookup: CDR1 MNHEY, CDR2 SVGEGT. There are 15 residues in the CDR3. The CDR3 loop reads CASSHGGLGSYEQYF. The CDR3 DNA sequence: TGTGCCAGCAGCCACGGGGGCCTCGGGTCCTACGAGCAGTACTTC.

The chain combines TRBV29-1 with TRBJ2-6, with D tentatively TRBD2 (5 bases). The CDR3 covers 18 residues. Between the trimmed V and J ends, which lost 0 bases and 0 bases, there was a span of 15 bases. Germline V gives CDR1 SQVTM, CDR2 ANQGSEA. CDR3 residues: CSVEDQADWFSGANVLTF. The CDR3 DNA reads as TGCAGCGTTGAAGATCAGGCGGACTGGTTCTCTGGGGCCAACGTCCTGACTTTC.

This chain links TRBV6-5 with TRBJ1-1; D remains ambiguous. V lost 2 bases and J 1 base, leaving 8 bases between the germline ends. Germline loops: CDR1 MNHEY, CDR2 SVGAGI. This CDR3 is 14 amino acids long. The CDR3 region is CASSYLSENTEAFF. The CDR3 DNA follows: TGTGCCAGCAGTTACCTATCAGAGAACACTGAAGCTTTCTTT.

The gene calls are TRBV11-3 and TRBJ2-1; 10 bases align to TRBD2. Germline values: CDR1 SGHNT, CDR2 YENEEA. The CDR3 runs 16 residues. Trimming at V came to 5 bases and at J to 5 bases, leaving 9 bases not matched to a gene. The CDR3, as DNA: TGTGCCAGCAGCCCCCAAGCGGGGGGGCTTGACAATGAGCAGTTCTTC. Translation gives CASSPQAGGLDNEQFF.

V is TRBV7-9 and J is TRBJ1-1, with a weak D call TRBD1 (5 bases). CDR3 length equals 14 residues. Per germline, CDR1 SEHNR and CDR2 FQNEAQ (reference sequence). Trimming took off 5 bases at V and 4 bases at J, with 14 bases between the two ends. The CDR3 sequence: CASSTGKGLTEAFF. CDR3 DNA: TGTGCCAGCAGCACGGGCAAGGGACTCACTGAAGCTTTCTTT.

J is TRBJ2-3 and V is TRBV29-1, with D maybe TRBD2 (7 bases). Germline lookup yields CDR1 SQVTM and CDR2 ANQGSEA. CDR3 size: 15 residues. Trimming left V 4 bases short and J 0 bases short, with 14 bases between. Here the CDR3 DNA reads TGCAGCGTTGGAGGGGGGGAGGGTAGCACAGATACGCAGTATTTT. The encoded protein is CSVGGGEGSTDTQYF.

J is TRBJ1-2 and V is TRBV3-1 (or the pseudogene TRBV3-2), with 8 bases identical to TRBD1. Per germline, CDR1 LGHDT and CDR2 YNNKEL (reference sequence). CDR3 size: 13 residues. V dropped 4 bases and J dropped 6; count of bases not matched to a gene: 4. CDR3 DNA sequence: TGTGCCAGCAGCCCGACGGACAGGGATGGCTACACCTTC. This encodes CASSPTDRDGYTF.